This TCR delta chain was sequenced for a study of gamma-delta T cells after stem cell transplantation. This CDR3 region has 18 residues. V lost 0 bases to trimming and J lost 0 bases, with 11 bases between them. Germline-derived CDR1 and CDR2 are GEAIGNYY and EKD. TCRdb processed the RT-PCR reads again with the CATT caller. The table records roughly 2,000 delta-chain clones, 33% of them present only once. A word on this clone: This may be a read error: a much more frequent sequence differs by one nucleotide. The identical CDR3 is also encoded by other nucleotide sequences in the sample.

The chain carries TRDV2 and TRDJ3, with D unclear. The TCR originated in a human donor. It is not recorded whose cells these are; they may come from a transplant donor. Sequencing used gamma-delta T cells. Here the CDR3 reads CACDTADTSSWDTRQMFF. The CDR3, as DNA: TGTGCCTGTGACACCGCGGACACCAGCTCCTGGGACACCCGACAGATGTTTTTC.